These 27 T cell receptor beta chains share one sample of origin, sequenced in a study of graft-versus-host responses after intestinal transplantation. Using immunoSEQ multiplex PCR, the repertoire was profiled, and TCRdb retains in-frame clones only, with some absent. Of about 93,000 clones listed, roughly 80% are singletons. These TCRs' antigens remain unknown. The specimen comprised unstimulated CD4+ T cells sorted from spleen or lymph node cells, sampled before intestinal transplant. Source of these receptors: a human donor who received an intestinal transplant.

This chain connects TRBV7-8 to TRBJ2-3; perhaps TRBD1 as D (5 bases). The CDR3 is 16 amino acids. CDR1 is SGHVS and CDR2 is FQNEAQ in the germline V gene. V lost 1 base and J 0 bases, leaving 11 bases between the germline ends. CDR3: CASSLGTRVSTDTQYF. As DNA, the CDR3 is TGTGCCAGCAGCTTAGGGACCAGGGTTAGCACAGATACGCAGTATTTT.

The chain recombines TRBV6-1 with TRBJ1-5, with 10 nucleotides matching TRBD1. Germline V gene lookup returns CDR1 MNHNS and CDR2 SASEGT. V shed 0 bases and J 0 bases; nucleotides not matched to a gene: 8. The CDR3 totals 19 residues. The chain's CDR3 is CASSEAKTGGRFSNQPQHF. The CDR3 bases are TGTGCCAGCAGTGAAGCAAAGACAGGGGGCCGTTTTAGCAATCAGCCCCAGCATTTT.

The V call is TRBV9, the J call TRBJ2-3; 7 bases are shared with TRBD2. The CDR3 sequence is 16 residues long. Trimming removed 0 bases from V and 7 bases from J; junction bases left unmatched: 11. Germline V gene data show CDR1 as SGDLS and CDR2 as YYNGEE. CDR3 protein: CASSVGGGSASNTQYF. For the CDR3, the DNA is TGTGCCAGCAGCGTAGGGGGCGGGAGTGCTTCAAATACGCAGTATTTT.

This clone was recorded once. The genes are TRBV9 and TRBJ1-1; tentatively, D is TRBD1 (5 bases). CDR1 and CDR2 from the germline V gene are SGDLS and YYNGEE. The germline V and J ends were trimmed by 4 bases and 1 base, with 11 bases remaining between them. The CDR3 covers 14 residues. CDR3 sequence: CASSPHQGNTEAFF. CDR3 DNA: TGTGCCAGCAGCCCCCATCAGGGGAACACTGAAGCTTTCTTT.

V and J are TRBV9 and TRBJ2-3; 11 bases match TRBD2. The CDR3 contains 15 residues. In germline, CDR1 is SGDLS, CDR2 YYNGEE. V lost 3 bases, J lost 5 bases, and 5 bases stayed unmatched. This CDR3 is CASSAGTSGVDTQYF. The CDR3 coding sequence is TGTGCCAGCAGCGCCGGGACTAGCGGTGTAGATACGCAGTATTTT. Full variable domain (missing parts from reference TRBV9 and TRBJ2-3): DSGVTQTPKHLITATGQRVTLRCSPRSGDLSVYWYQQSLDQGLQFLIQYYNGEERAKGNILERFSAQQFPDLHSELNLSSLELGDSALYFCASSAGTSGVDTQYFGPGTRLTVL.

V gene TRBV7-9 combines with J gene TRBJ1-4, with 8 bases lining up with TRBD1. The germline CDR1 and CDR2 sequences are SEHNR and FQNEAQ (reference sequence). V gave up 6 bases and J gave up 3 bases; unmatched junction bases: 9. This CDR3 spans 16 amino acids. CDR3 residues: CASSNYRGGSNEKLFF. CDR3 nucleotide sequence: TGTGCCAGCAGTAACTACAGGGGGGGTTCTAATGAAAAACTGTTTTTT.

The genes are TRBV27 and TRBJ2-7; TRBD2 is a possible D gene (7 bases). V lost 0 bases and J 0 bases, leaving 12 bases between the germline ends. CDR3 size: 16 residues. In germline, CDR1 is MNHEY, CDR2 SMNVEV (reference sequence). The CDR3 nucleotides read TGTGCCAGCAGTTTATCAGGGGGGGCTAGCTCCTACGAGCAGTACTTC. This encodes CASSLSGGASSYEQYF.

The chain uses TRBV28 and TRBJ2-7; maybe TRBD2 (6 bases). Germline assignment: CDR1 MDHEN and CDR2 SYDVKM. V was pared by 2 bases and J by 1 base, with 9 bases between. This CDR3 contains 14 residues. CDR3 DNA sequence: TGTGCCAGCAGTTTAGGTGGGAGGTCCTACGAGCAGTACTTC. Translation: CASSLGGRSYEQYF.

This clone has just one count. This chain joins TRBV11-2 and TRBJ2-1; maybe TRBD1 (6 bases). The germline gives CDR1 SGHAT, CDR2 FQNNGV. CDR3 length equals 13 residues. Trimming removed 7 bases at V and 6 bases at J, with 13 bases between. Here the CDR3 DNA reads TGTGCCAGCAACCCTAGGGGGTTCAATGAGCAGTTCTTC. The encoded protein is CASNPRGFNEQFF.

The V gene is TRBV5-6, the J gene TRBJ1-4; 7 bases agree with TRBD1. V lost 4 bases and J lost 5; bases outside the gene matches: 8. Germline V gene data show CDR1 as SGHDT and CDR2 as YYEEEE. The CDR3 is 15 amino acids. CDR3 sequence: CASSSRDRNNEKLFF. The CDR3 region has the DNA TGTGCCAGCAGCAGCCGGGACAGAAACAATGAAAAACTGTTTTTT.

The chain joins TRBV5-1 to TRBJ2-7; 8 bases line up with TRBD2. CDR3 length: 14 residues. Germline V CDR1 and CDR2: SGHRS, YFSETQ. Trimming took 5 bases from V and 1 from J; bases not matched to a gene: 5. CDR3 residues: CASRFGRESYEQYF. In DNA, the CDR3 is TGCGCCAGCAGGTTCGGGAGGGAATCCTACGAGCAGTACTTC.

This clone has just one count. A read error may produce the germline difference seen at one junction end. The rearrangement uses TRBV29-1 and TRBJ2-3; tentatively, D is TRBD2 (6 bases). The CDR3 has 14 residues. Germline V gene data show CDR1 as SQVTM and CDR2 as ANQGSEA. CDR3 protein: CSVDGFTSIDTQYF. The CDR3 bases are TGCAGCGTTGACGGTTTCACTAGCATAGATACGCAGTATTTT.

J is TRBJ1-6 and V is TRBV6-1, with TRBD1 matching 11 bases. Germline V gene lookup returns CDR1 MNHNS and CDR2 SASEGT. Losses at the gene ends were 3 bases for V and 9 bases for J; bases not matched to a gene: 4. This CDR3 region has 15 residues. This CDR3 reads CASSELGQGVSPLHF. DNA of the CDR3: TGTGCCAGCAGTGAGCTGGGACAGGGGGTTTCACCCCTCCACTTT.

J is TRBJ1-1 and V is TRBV28; TRBD1 agrees at 7 bases. V trimming: 6 bases; J trimming: 4 bases; junction bases outside the gene matches: 8. The CDR3 runs 14 residues. Germline loops: CDR1 MDHEN, CDR2 SYDVKM. The DNA of the CDR3 is TGTGCCAGCAGCCGAGACAGGGCGGGCACTGAAGCTTTCTTT. Its protein product is CASSRDRAGTEAFF.

This chain links TRBV7-2 with TRBJ2-3, with D perhaps TRBD2 (6 bases). CDR1 SGHTA and CDR2 FQGNSA come from the germline V gene. This CDR3 has 16 residues. V lost 5 bases and J lost 5, with 20 bases in between. CDR3 sequence reads: CASSITGLSDLDTQYF. For the CDR3, the DNA is TGTGCCAGCAGCATAACGGGACTTAGCGATCTAGATACGCAGTATTTT.

This clone was counted a few times. This sequence joins TRBV28 and TRBJ1-2; possible D gene TRBD1, 6 bases. CDR1 MDHEN and CDR2 SYDVKM come from the germline V gene. V lost 3 bases to trimming and J lost 1 base, with 9 bases between them. This CDR3 has 14 residues. This CDR3 is CASSLRGFNYGYTF. CDR3 coding DNA: TGTGCCAGCAGTTTGAGGGGGTTTAACTATGGCTACACCTTC.

This clone was found once. The genes are TRBV28 and TRBJ2-7; unclear D gene. V dropped 5 bases and J dropped 3 bases, with 11 bases sitting between them. The CDR3 contains 13 residues. Per the germline V gene, CDR1 is MDHEN and CDR2 is SYDVKM. CDR3 in amino acids: CASSPWARYEQYF. Written as DNA, the CDR3 is TGTGCCAGCAGTCCCTGGGCGCGCTACGAGCAGTACTTC. The whole variable domain, filled in from reference TRBV28 and TRBJ2-7, reads DVKVTQSSRYLVKRTGEKVFLECVQDMDHENMFWYRQDPGLGLRLIYFSYDVKMKEKGDIPEGYSVSREKKERFSLILESASTNQTSMYLCASSPWARYEQYFGPGTRLTVT.

V gene TRBV19 combines with J gene TRBJ1-1; 7 bases agree with TRBD1. Per germline, CDR1 LNHDA and CDR2 SQIVND (reference sequence). V was clipped by 6 bases and J by 2 bases; unmatched bases: 6. The CDR3 runs to 14 residues. The CDR3 sequence is CASSRTGVNTEAFF. The CDR3, as DNA: TGTGCCAGTAGCCGGACAGGAGTCAACACTGAAGCTTTCTTT.

DNA for the CDR3: TGTGCCAGCAGCTTAGAAGCAGGGTGGGACACTGAAGCTTTCTTT. Protein: CASSLEAGWDTEAFF. J is TRBJ1-1 and V is TRBV11-1, with D tentatively TRBD1 (5 bases). V gave up 1 base and J gave up 3 bases, with 12 bases separating them. Germline V gives CDR1 SGHAT, CDR2 FQDESV (reference sequence). This CDR3 region has 15 residues.

The chain combines TRBV7-9 with TRBJ2-4, with D possibly matching TRBD1 (6 bases). The CDR3 loop spans 15 amino acids. Trimming pared 5 bases from V and 0 bases from J, leaving 11 bases between. The germline V gene encodes CDR1 SEHNR and CDR2 FQNEAQ (reference sequence). The CDR3 region has the DNA TGTGCCAGCAGCCCCCGGGACATAGCCAAAAACATTCAGTACTTC. Protein: CASSPRDIAKNIQYF.

The chain employs TRBV5-1 and TRBJ1-2, with D possibly being TRBD1 (5 bases). V was pared by 4 bases and J by 7 bases, with 17 bases between. Germline V CDR1 and CDR2: SGHRS, YFSETQ. The CDR3 has 14 amino acids. As DNA, the CDR3 is TGCGCCAGCAGCCCGGCGGGGGAATCGGGTGGCTACACCTTC. Protein: CASSPAGESGGYTF. Together with reference TRBV5-1 and TRBJ1-2, the CDR3 gives the full variable domain: KAGVTQTPRYLIKTRGQQVTLSCSPISGHRSVSWYQQTPGQGLQFLFEYFSETQRNKGNFPGRFSGRQFSNSRSEMNVSTLELGDSALYLCASSPAGESGGYTFGSGTRLTVV.

In DNA form, the CDR3 reads TGTGCCAGCAGATCAGGGGGTTTGAACACTGAAGCTTTCTTT. It translates to CASRSGGLNTEAFF. V usage is TRBV28 and J usage is TRBJ1-1; 7 nucleotides align to TRBD1. The CDR3 runs 14 residues. Trimming took 6 bases from V and 0 from J; bases not matched to a gene: 4. CDR1 and CDR2 from the germline V gene are MDHEN and SYDVKM.

The rearrangement uses TRBV19 and TRBJ2-2; 9 bases are shared with TRBD2. After removal of 2 bases from V and 2 bases from J, the junction contained 9 bases not matched to a gene. Germline V gene data show CDR1 as LNHDA and CDR2 as SQIVND (reference sequence). The CDR3 covers 18 residues. The CDR3 loop is CASSIQRGAQRNTGELFF. The CDR3 DNA sequence: TGTGCCAGTAGTATACAGCGGGGGGCCCAGCGAAACACCGGGGAGCTGTTTTTT.

The chain has TRBV4-1 and TRBJ1-2; TRBD1 might be the D (6 bases). The CDR3 length is 17 residues. The germline V gene has CDR1 MGHRA and CDR2 YSYEKL. Trimming left V 1 base short and J 5 bases short, with 20 bases between. The CDR3 bases are TGCGCCAGCAGCCAAGGGACAGTCCTATTATCTTCGTATGGCTACACCTTC. Protein product: CASSQGTVLLSSYGYTF.

In DNA, the CDR3 is TGTGCCAGCAGTTCCAGGGGTTTGGGTCAGCCCCAGCATTTT. Its translation: CASSSRGLGQPQHF. This chain links TRBV6-5 with TRBJ1-5; a weak D match, TRBD1 (6 bases). Trimming cost V 4 bases and J 6 bases, with 13 bases left between them. Germline CDR1 and CDR2: MNHEY and SVGAGI. This CDR3 has 14 amino acids.

V is TRBV11-2 and J is TRBJ2-7; 7 bases line up with TRBD2. The V segment lost 5 bases and the J segment 2 bases; nucleotides outside the gene matches: 6. The CDR3 contains 14 residues. Germline V gene lookup returns CDR1 SGHAT and CDR2 FQNNGV. Here the CDR3 reads CASSPSAGPYEQYF. The CDR3 bases are TGTGCCAGCAGCCCCTCAGCGGGGCCCTACGAGCAGTACTTC.

Remarks on this clone: Other DNA sequences within the sample encode an identical CDR3. The chain uses TRBV18 and TRBJ2-1, with 14 positions matching TRBD2. The V gene's germline CDR1 is KGHSH and CDR2 LQKENI. Trimming removed 3 bases from V and 5 bases from J; junction bases left unmatched: 0. The CDR3 runs to 15 residues. This CDR3 reads CASSPGLAGDNEQFF. DNA for the CDR3: TGTGCCAGCTCACCGGGACTAGCGGGAGACAATGAGCAGTTCTTC.